This TCR beta chain is drawn from a study of T cell responses to AZD1222 COVID-19 vaccine. Overall study results and limits: Donors in the cohort were predominantly white British and more often female, and clonal diversity was possibly underestimated. Repertoire collection took place solely once the T cell response had peaked.

On this clone: Antigen: not known.

The CDR3 totals 14 residues. With V trimmed by 4 bases and J by 0 bases, 5 bases remained unmatched. Germline-derived CDR1 and CDR2 are SQVTM and ANQGSEA. This table comes from immunoSEQ multiplex PCR, and its TCRdb copy is limited to in-frame clones, with some not included. The sample has 200,000 or so clones, 85% to 95% seen once. The origin of this receptor is an adult in good health. The sample here was peripheral blood, taken on day 0 of MenACWY control vaccination. V is TRBV29-1 and J is TRBJ1-1, with 7 bases fitting TRBD1. The CDR3, as DNA: TGCAGCGTTGTAAAGGGACAGATGAACACTGAAGCTTTCTTT. It yields the protein CSVVKGQMNTEAFF.